This T cell receptor beta chain was sequenced during a study of PD-1 blockade in classical Hodgkin lymphoma. Whole-study findings and limits: Newly diagnosed patients reportedly had lower baseline TCR diversity than healthy donors.

Using immunoSEQ multiplex PCR, the repertoire was profiled, and TCRdb retains in-frame clones only, with some absent. The sample lists around 91,000 clones; roughly 76% were seen once. To note about this clone: Its matching antigen is unknown.

Relapses following autologous stem cell transplantation were seen in all patients, with brentuximab vedotin exposure varying. Patients reached a best response of complete response, partial response or progressive disease. The source of this sequence is a human donor with classical Hodgkin lymphoma. The sequences come from peripheral blood mononuclear cells (PBMCs), collected before the second cycle of nivolumab.

The CDR3, as DNA: TGTGCCAGCAGCCGGGGCCCCGCGGCCTTAGCGTCTGGGGCCAACGTCCTGACTTTC. It specifies CASSRGPAALASGANVLTF. J is TRBJ2-6 and V is TRBV5-4; D possibly matches TRBD1 or TRBD2 (5 bases each). CDR1 and CDR2 from the germline V gene are SGHNT and YYREEE (reference sequence). With 4 bases removed from V and 1 base from J, the gap between germline ends came to 21 bases. This CDR3 has 19 residues.